These 3 T cell receptor beta chains share one sample of origin, sequenced in a study of T cells in Graves' hyperthyroidism and ophthalmopathy. Researchers amplified the TCR beta CDR3 regions from RNA transcripts. The TCR CDR3 was amplified in a first-round RT-PCR using the HTBI primer set. MiXCR, run by TCRdb on the multiplex PCR reads, gives a single entry per CDR3 protein. The table has roughly 360,000 distinct CDR3 sequences, approximately 15% seen once. The sequenced material came from blood. These receptors all stem from a man aged 25-40 years with Graves' hyperthyroidism that later progressed to Graves' ophthalmopathy.

The chain is built from TRBV6-1 and TRBJ1-6; D is undetermined. This CDR3 is built from 18 residues. CDR1 is MNHNS, CDR2 SASEGT, per germline. The ends were cut back, 2 bases at V and 4 bases at J, with 18 bases in the middle. CDR3 sequence reads: CASSEQGPGLGYNSPLHF. Here the CDR3 DNA reads TGTGCCAGCAGTGAACAAGGACCTGGATTGGGTTATAATTCACCCCTCCACTTT.

The chain combines TRBV11-2 with TRBJ2-5; 7 bases agree with TRBD1. The CDR3 is 15 residues long. With 5 bases clipped from V and 4 bases from J, the junction kept 10 bases outside the gene matches. Germline V gene lookup returns CDR1 SGHAT and CDR2 FQNNGV. The CDR3 DNA reads as TGTGCCAGCAGCCACGGAACAGGGGCGGGAGAGACCCAGTACTTC. Its translation: CASSHGTGAGETQYF.

The CDR3 loop reads CASSDSSGGASTDTQYF. The DNA for the CDR3 is TGTGCCAGCAGTGATTCTAGCGGGGGGGCTAGCACAGATACGCAGTATTTT. This chain links TRBV25-1 with TRBJ2-3, with 12 bases lining up with TRBD2. The CDR3 runs 17 residues. Germline loops: CDR1 MGHDK, CDR2 SYGVNS. V trimming: 3 bases; J trimming: 0 bases; junction bases outside the gene matches: 4.